Listed below are T cell receptor beta chains from one sample, sequenced in a study of T cell repertoires in aging, cancer and after chemotherapy. TCRdb re-called the multiplex PCR reads through MiXCR, storing one row per CDR3 protein. The repertoire includes about 9,400 distinct CDR3 sequences, 39% of them detected once, and 3.5% sits in the top ten. Sequenced sample: blood. The receptors shown here come from a human donor in good health. The CDR3 runs from the conserved cysteine through the conserved F or W. The D gene is left open where the match is weak. Clone size is not always given. Where it is, it says once, few, many or a class for expanded clones.

d_call clone_size j_call v_call cdr3_aa cdr3_nt
NA few TRBJ2-5 TRBV5-4 CASTPSRVGETQYF TGTGCCAGCACCCCATCGAGGGTAGGGGAGACCCAGTACTTC
TRBD1 few TRBJ1-4 TRBV19 CASSTAPTGGVEKLFF TGTGCCAGTAGTACCGCCCCAACAGGGGGTGTTGAAAAACTGTTTTTT
NA NA TRBJ1-1 TRBV18 CASSPQNRNTEAFF TGTGCCAGCTCACCGCAGAACCGGAACACTGAAGCTTTCTTT
NA few TRBJ1-1 TRBV30 CAWSRIANTEAFF TGTGCCTGGAGTAGGATCGCGAACACTGAAGCTTTCTTT
TRBD1 NA TRBJ1-4 TRBV4-2 CASSQVSGDRREKLFF TGTGCCAGCAGCCAAGTTTCCGGGGACAGACGCGAAAAACTGTTTTTT
NA NA TRBJ1-1 TRBV12-3/TRBV12-4 CASSLSRKNTEAFF TGTGCCAGCAGTTTATCACGTAAGAACACTGAAGCTTTCTTT
NA NA TRBJ1-2 TRBV10-3 CAISEGTDYGYTF TGTGCCATCAGTGAAGGGACGGACTATGGCTACACCTTC
TRBD1 NA TRBJ2-1 TRBV12-3/TRBV12-4 CASSLKGQGGFF TGTGCCAGCAGTTTAAAAGGACAGGGTGGGTTCTTC
TRBD2 once TRBJ2-3 TRBV5-1 CASSLEGGLTDTQYF TGCGCCAGCAGCTTGGAGGGAGGGCTTACAGATACGCAGTATTTT
TRBD2 NA TRBJ2-5 TRBV18 CASSPLLLAGNGEETQYF TGTGCCAGCTCACCACTTTTGTTAGCGGGGAATGGGGAAGAGACCCAGTACTTC
NA few TRBJ1-5 TRBV6-5 CASSREQGVHGQPQHF TGTGCCAGCAGCCGAGAGCAGGGAGTTCACGGTCAGCCCCAGCATTTT
NA NA TRBJ1-5 TRBV6-1 CASCRVPLSNQPQHF TGTGCCAGCTGCAGGGTCCCCCTTAGCAATCAGCCCCAGCATTTT
NA NA TRBJ2-5 TRBV5-4 CASSPQSITVETQYF TGTGCCAGCAGTCCTCAGTCTATTACCGTAGAGACCCAGTACTTC
TRBD1 NA TRBJ2-7 TRBV20-1 CSAPDQGQGNYEQYF TGCAGTGCGCCCGACCAGGGACAGGGGAACTACGAGCAGTACTTC
TRBD1 NA TRBJ1-6 TRBV4-3 CASSQDPGQGDSPLHF TGCGCCAGCAGCCAAGATCCCGGACAGGGGGATTCACCCCTCCACTTT
TRBD2 few TRBJ2-3 TRBV6-5 CAIRPGLAGRGTDTQYF TGTGCCATCAGGCCGGGACTAGCGGGGAGAGGCACAGATACGCAGTATTTT
NA few TRBJ1-1 TRBV13 CASSLAPGMNTEAFF TGTGCCAGCAGCTTAGCTCCAGGGATGAACACTGAAGCTTTCTTT
TRBD1 medium-sized TRBJ1-2 TRBV29-1 CSVGQGTVGYTF TGCAGCGTTGGACAGGGGACGGTGGGCTACACCTTC
TRBD1 few TRBJ2-7 TRBV19 CASSQLGGQGTYEQYF TGTGCCAGTAGTCAACTGGGGGGACAGGGGACCTACGAGCAGTACTTC
TRBD1 NA TRBJ1-5 TRBV6-1 CASSVWTGQVQPQHF TGTGCCAGCAGCGTTTGGACAGGCCAGGTTCAGCCCCAGCATTTT
NA few TRBJ1-1 TRBV11-3 CASSSTGGVGTFF TGTGCCAGCAGCTCAACCGGAGGGGTCGGGACTTTCTTT
NA NA TRBJ1-2 TRBV11-3 CASSLSDVSRYGYTF TGTGCCAGCAGCTTATCGGACGTAAGCCGATATGGCTACACCTTC
TRBD2 NA TRBJ2-1 TRBV19 CASSITSGYNEQFF TGTGCCAGTAGTATAACTAGCGGATACAATGAGCAGTTCTTC
TRBD1 NA TRBJ1-2 TRBV6-1 CASSESAGTGEGYTF TGTGCCAGCAGTGAAAGCGCCGGGACAGGGGAGGGCTACACCTTC
TRBD1 NA TRBJ2-1 TRBV6-5 CASRGQSSYNEQFF TGTGCCAGCAGGGGACAGAGCTCCTACAATGAGCAGTTCTTC
TRBD1 NA TRBJ2-5 TRBV19 CASSPDREETQYF TGTGCCAGTAGTCCAGACAGGGAAGAGACCCAGTACTTC
TRBD1 few TRBJ1-1 TRBV11-3 CASSYTGGLHTEAFF TGTGCCAGCAGCTACACAGGGGGCCTTCATACTGAAGCTTTCTTT
NA medium-sized TRBJ2-7 TRBV29-1 CSGSGPYEQYF TGCAGCGGTAGCGGACCCTACGAGCAGTACTTC
NA NA TRBJ2-3 TRBV5-6 CASTPAFYRGTDTQYF TGTGCCAGCACCCCTGCTTTTTACAGGGGCACAGATACGCAGTATTTT
TRBD2 NA TRBJ2-1 TRBV19 CDSMRLAGADEQFF TGTGACAGTATGAGACTAGCGGGAGCGGATGAGCAGTTCTTC
NA NA TRBJ1-2 TRBV14 CASSPADLPGPGYTF TGTGCCAGCAGCCCTGCCGATCTCCCGGGGCCAGGCTACACCTTC
NA once TRBJ2-1 TRBV6-4 CASSDDTTGGNKQFF TGTGCCAGCAGTGACGATACTACCGGAGGGAATAAGCAGTTCTTC
TRBD2 NA TRBJ2-4 TRBV27 CASRKVGGGRAKNIQYF TGTGCCAGCAGAAAAGTCGGCGGGGGAAGGGCCAAAAACATTCAGTACTTC
TRBD2 medium-sized TRBJ2-1 TRBV6-5 CASSYGLAGNNEQFF TGTGCCAGCAGTTACGGGCTAGCGGGAAACAATGAGCAGTTCTTC
NA NA TRBJ1-4 TRBV4-3 CASSLSSQAATNEKLFF TGCGCCAGCAGCCTAAGCTCACAGGCAGCAACTAATGAAAAACTGTTTTTT
TRBD1 medium-sized TRBJ2-5 TRBV29-1 CSVIGTGTVETQYF TGCAGCGTTATCGGGACAGGGACAGTAGAGACCCAGTACTTC
NA NA TRBJ2-3 TRBV11-3 CASSSEAFAGSTDTQYF TGTGCCAGCAGCTCAGAGGCCTTCGCGGGATCCACAGATACGCAGTATTTT
NA NA TRBJ2-1 TRBV13 CASSLGGQNEQFF TGTGCCAGCAGCTTGGGGGGGCAGAATGAGCAGTTCTTC
TRBD1 few TRBJ2-3 TRBV5-6 CASSQQGATDTQYF TGTGCCAGCAGCCAACAGGGGGCCACAGATACGCAGTATTTT
NA NA TRBJ1-2 TRBV11-3 CASSRPKTESYGYTF TGTGCCAGCAGCCGCCCTAAGACAGAGAGCTATGGCTACACCTTC
NA NA TRBJ2-1 TRBV5-5 CASSLDSYNEQFF TGCGCCAGCAGCTTGGACAGTTACAATGAGCAGTTCTTC
NA few TRBJ1-2 TRBV6-5 CASSYSNQVYGYTF TGTGCCAGCAGTTACTCGAACCAGGTCTATGGCTACACCTTC
NA NA TRBJ2-7 TRBV6-6 CASSDRNRNEQYF TGTGCCAGCAGTGACAGGAACCGAAACGAGCAGTACTTC
NA few TRBJ1-2 TRBV11-3 CASSLDGVRDQYGYTF TGTGCCAGCAGCTTAGATGGCGTCCGTGACCAGTATGGCTACACCTTC
TRBD1 NA TRBJ1-2 TRBV19 CASSIGDRRNYGYTF TGTGCCAGTAGTATAGGGGACAGGCGAAACTATGGCTACACCTTC
TRBD2 NA TRBJ2-1 TRBV6-2/TRBV6-3 CASSSLFSGGSYNEQFF TGTGCCAGCAGTTCGCTTTTTAGCGGGGGGTCCTACAATGAGCAGTTCTTC
NA NA TRBJ2-7 TRBV10-3 CAISVSAILPLEQYF TGTGCCATCAGTGTGTCGGCTATCCTTCCTCTCGAGCAGTACTTC
NA NA TRBJ2-3 TRBV7-4 CASSLAGAVDTQYF TGTGCCAGCAGCTTAGCAGGGGCGGTTGATACGCAGTATTTT
NA NA TRBJ2-2 TRBV6-5 CAHATGLPAGELFF TGTGCGCATGCGACAGGCCTTCCAGCCGGGGAGCTGTTTTTT
NA NA TRBJ2-7 TRBV14 CASSQMGIHEQYF TGTGCCAGCAGCCAAATGGGGATCCACGAGCAGTACTTC
TRBD1 NA TRBJ2-6 TRBV6-2/TRBV6-3 CASPQRGQEAARGPTGANVLTF TGTGCCAGCCCTCAAAGGGGACAGGAAGCCGCCCGCGGCCCCACTGGGGCCAACGTCCTGACTTTC